What follows are 5 T cell receptor beta chains derived from one specimen sequenced in a study of vaccination effects on CD4 cells after COVID-19. These receptors lack a known antigen. ViraFEST used viral peptide pools to expand antigen-specific CD4+ T cells before sequencing. Subsequent to a culture period of 10 days, CD4+ T cells were isolated. Among the vaccine recipients, none had a prior SARS-CoV-2 infection, and nucleocapsid antibodies were negative. Profiled with immunoSEQ multiplex PCR; TCRdb holds only in-frame clones, not every one. The sample has 78,000 or so clones, 78% seen once. The specimen comprised CD4+ T cells from PBMCs cultured with SARS-CoV-2 spike peptides, sampled before COVID-19 vaccination. The receptor set was obtained from a human donor who received a COVID-19 vaccine.

The chain couples TRBV5-1 to TRBJ2-5; D is ambiguous. The CDR3 has 13 amino acids. Between the trimmed V and J ends, which lost 0 bases and 2 bases, there was a span of 5 bases. Looked up from germline, CDR1 is SGHRS and CDR2 is YFSETQ. The CDR3 nucleotides read TGCGCCAGCAGCTTGGGCAGTCAAGAGACCCAGTACTTC. It codes for CASSLGSQETQYF.

This rearrangement joins TRBV20-1 to TRBJ1-2; D possibly corresponds to TRBD1 (5 bases). The CDR3 consists of 14 residues. Germline V lookup: CDR1 DFQATT, CDR2 SNEGSKA (reference sequence). Trimming took 3 bases from V and 4 from J, leaving 15 bases between them. The CDR3 DNA is TGCAGTGCTAGTCTGGGGCAGGGCGGCTATGGCTACACCTTC. Translating gives CSASLGQGGYGYTF.

The J gene is TRBJ1-3, the V gene TRBV28, with unresolved D. V lost 2 bases to trimming and J lost 0 bases, with 17 bases between them. The CDR3 runs 18 residues. The germline CDR1 and CDR2 sequences are MDHEN and SYDVKM. The CDR3 nucleotides are TGTGCCAGCAGTTTACCCTATAATTACTTAAGCTCTGGAAACACCATATATTTT. Amino acid sequence: CASSLPYNYLSSGNTIYF.

This clone was counted only a few times. V and J are TRBV7-2 and TRBJ2-5; TRBD2 matches 11 bases. There are 14 residues in the CDR3. Germline V CDR1 and CDR2: SGHTA, FQGNSA. With 6 bases clipped from V and 3 bases from J, the junction kept 3 bases outside the gene matches. The CDR3 region is CASRQTSGKETQYF. CDR3 nucleotide sequence: TGTGCCAGCAGGCAGACTAGCGGGAAAGAGACCCAGTACTTC.

The V call is TRBV30, the J call TRBJ1-1, with 9 bases aligning to TRBD1. J lost 4 bases, V lost 5 bases, and 5 bases had no gene match. The V gene's germline CDR1 is GTSNPN and CDR2 SVGIG (reference sequence). The CDR3 sequence is 13 residues long. This chain's CDR3 is CAWEKTGGTEAFF. As DNA, the CDR3 is TGTGCCTGGGAAAAGACAGGGGGCACTGAAGCTTTCTTT.